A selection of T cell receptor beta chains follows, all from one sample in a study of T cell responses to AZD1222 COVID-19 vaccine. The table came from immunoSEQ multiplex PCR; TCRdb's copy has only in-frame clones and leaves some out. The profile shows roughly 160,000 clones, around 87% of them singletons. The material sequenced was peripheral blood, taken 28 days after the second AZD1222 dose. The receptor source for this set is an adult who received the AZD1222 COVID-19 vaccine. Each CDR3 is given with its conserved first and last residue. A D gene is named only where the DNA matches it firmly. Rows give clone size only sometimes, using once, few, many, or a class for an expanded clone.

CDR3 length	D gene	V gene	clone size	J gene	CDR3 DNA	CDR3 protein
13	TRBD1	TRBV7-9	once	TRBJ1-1	TGTGCCAGCAGCTGGGTACAGGGGACTGAAGCTTTCTTT	CASSWVQGTEAFF
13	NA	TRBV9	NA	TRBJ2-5	TGTGCCAGCAGCGGGGGCGCGGGGGAGACCCAGTACTTC	CASSGGAGETQYF
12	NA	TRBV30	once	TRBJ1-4	TGTGCCTGGAGTGCTTGGGGCGAAAAACTGTTTTTT	CAWSAWGEKLFF
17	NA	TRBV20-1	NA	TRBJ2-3	TGCAGTGCTAGTACCCTAAGGGGGACCTCTACCACAGATACGCAGTATTTT	CSASTLRGTSTTDTQYF
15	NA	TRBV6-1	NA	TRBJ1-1	TGTGCCAGCAGTGAACCTAAGGTAGGAGCTACTGAAGCTTTCTTT	CASSEPKVGATEAFF
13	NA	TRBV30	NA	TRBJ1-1	TGTGCCTGGACAACCGGAGATTGGGCTGAAGCTTTCTTT	CAWTTGDWAEAFF
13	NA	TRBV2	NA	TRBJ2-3	TGTGCCAGCAACGCCCCCGGGGGAGATACGCAGTATTTT	CASNAPGGDTQYF
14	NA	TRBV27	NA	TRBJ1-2	TGTGCCAGCAGTTTCGACGGAGCTAACTATGGCTACACCTTC	CASSFDGANYGYTF
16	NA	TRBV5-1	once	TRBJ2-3	TGCGCCAGCAGGCGGGGCGCCCCGTCTAGCACAGATACGCAGTATTTT	CASRRGAPSSTDTQYF
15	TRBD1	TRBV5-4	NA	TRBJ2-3	TGTGCCAGCAGCCTGTGGGACAGGACCACAGATACGCAGTATTTT	CASSLWDRTTDTQYF
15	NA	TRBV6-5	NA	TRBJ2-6	TGTGCCAGCATCAGAAAGGGGTCTGGGGCCAACGTCCTGACTTTC	CASIRKGSGANVLTF
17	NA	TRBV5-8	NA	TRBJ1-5	TGTGCCAGCAGCCCGGGGGACCGGTCTTCAAGCAATCAGCCCCAGCATTTT	CASSPGDRSSSNQPQHF
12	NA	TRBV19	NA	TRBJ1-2	TGTGCCAGTAGTACGGGGGGCAATGGCTACACCTTC	CASSTGGNGYTF
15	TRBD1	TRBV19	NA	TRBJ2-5	TGTGCCAGTAGTATAGTGGGGACAGGGCAAGAGACCCAGTACTTC	CASSIVGTGQETQYF
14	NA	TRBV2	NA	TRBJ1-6	TGTGCCAGCAGTGGGCAGCTCTTAGGATCACCCCTCCACTTT	CASSGQLLGSPLHF
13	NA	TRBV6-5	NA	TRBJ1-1	TGCGCCAGCAGCCCACGAGTGAACACTGAAGCTTTCTTT	CASSPRVNTEAFF
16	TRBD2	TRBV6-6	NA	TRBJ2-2	TGTGCCAGCAGCGACCCGACTAGCGGGGGTACCGGGGAGCTGTTTTTT	CASSDPTSGGTGELFF
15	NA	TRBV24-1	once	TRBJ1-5	TGTGCCACCAGTGATTCCGGACGGTACAATCAGCCCCAGCATTTT	CATSDSGRYNQPQHF
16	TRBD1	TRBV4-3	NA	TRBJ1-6	TGCGCCAGCAGCCCAGCAACAGGGGTGGGTAATTCACCCCTCCACTTT	CASSPATGVGNSPLHF
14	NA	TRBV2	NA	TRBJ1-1	TGTGCCAGCGGGGCGGCAGGGAAGAACACTGAAGCTTTCTTT	CASGAAGKNTEAFF
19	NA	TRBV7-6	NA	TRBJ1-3	TGTGCCAGCAGCTTAGCAGGGCGGGCGGGAGGATCCCCTGGAAACACCATATATTTT	CASSLAGRAGGSPGNTIYF
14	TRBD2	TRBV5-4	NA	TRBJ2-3	TGTGCCAGCAGCACTAGCGGGGGGGCAGATACGCAGTATTTT	CASSTSGGADTQYF
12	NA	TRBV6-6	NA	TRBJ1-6	TGTGCCAGCGGCCTTCCCAATTCACCCCTCCACTTT	CASGLPNSPLHF
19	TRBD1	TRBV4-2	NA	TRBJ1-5	TGTGCCAGCAGCCAAGTTGCTCCGCGGGACAGGCGACCAAGTCAGCCCCAGCATTTT	CASSQVAPRDRRPSQPQHF
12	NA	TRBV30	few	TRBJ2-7	TGTGCCTGGAGAGAACTCAACAGGGAGCAGTACTTC	CAWRELNREQYF
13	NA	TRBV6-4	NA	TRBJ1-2	TGTGCCAGCAGTCGAGACGGATCCTATGGCTACACCTTC	CASSRDGSYGYTF
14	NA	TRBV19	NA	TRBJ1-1	TGTGCCAGTAGTATCGACAGGCTGAACACTGAAGCTTTCTTT	CASSIDRLNTEAFF
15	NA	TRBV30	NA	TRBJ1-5	TGTGCCTGGAGTTCAGGGCCCATAGGCAATCAGCCCCAGCATTTT	CAWSSGPIGNQPQHF
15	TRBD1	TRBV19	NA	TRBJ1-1	TGTGCCAGTAGTATCGAAGACAGGGGGAACACTGAAGCTTTCTTT	CASSIEDRGNTEAFF
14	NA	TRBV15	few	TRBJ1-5	TGTGCCACCCGAGACAGATCTGAAAATCAGCCCCAGCATTTT	CATRDRSENQPQHF
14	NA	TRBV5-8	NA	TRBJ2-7	TGTGCCAGCAAAGACTCCAGGGGCTATTACGAGCAGTACTTC	CASKDSRGYYEQYF
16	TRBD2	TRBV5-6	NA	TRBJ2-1	TGTGCCAGCAGCTTGATAGCGGGGACGAGGAACAATGAGCAGTTCTTC	CASSLIAGTRNNEQFF
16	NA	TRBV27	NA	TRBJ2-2	TGTGCCAGCACCCCCGCGTCCAGGGTGAACACCGGGGAGCTGTTTTTT	CASTPASRVNTGELFF
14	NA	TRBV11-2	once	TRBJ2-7	TGTGCCAGCAGCTTTTCGGGGAACTCCTACGAGCAGTACTTC	CASSFSGNSYEQYF
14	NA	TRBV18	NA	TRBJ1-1	TGTGCCAGCTCACCGGGCCCCGGGGGCACTGAAGCTTTCTTT	CASSPGPGGTEAFF
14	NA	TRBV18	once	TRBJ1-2	TGTGCCAGCTCACCCCCAGACGGACTCTATGGCTACACCTTC	CASSPPDGLYGYTF
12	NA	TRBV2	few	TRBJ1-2	TGTGCCAGCAGTGAAAATAACCCTAGCCCAATTTTC	CASSENNPSPIF
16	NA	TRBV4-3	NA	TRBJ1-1	TGCGCCAGCAGCCAAGGGGGGGCTTGGTCTTTCACTGAAGCTTTCTTT	CASSQGGAWSFTEAFF
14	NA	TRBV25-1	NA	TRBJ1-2	TGTGCCAGCAGTGAATATCTCCCCCGCAGGGGCTACACCTTC	CASSEYLPRRGYTF
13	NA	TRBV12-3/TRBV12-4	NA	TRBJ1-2	TGTGCCAGCAGTACGGGCAGACCTTATGGCTACACCTTC	CASSTGRPYGYTF
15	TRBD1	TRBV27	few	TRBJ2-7	TGTGCCAGCAGTTTAAAGGGACAGGGCTTCTACGAGCAGTACTTC	CASSLKGQGFYEQYF
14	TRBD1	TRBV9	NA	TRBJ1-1	TGTGCCAGCAGCACACAGGGGTCGGGAACTGAAGCTTTCTTT	CASSTQGSGTEAFF
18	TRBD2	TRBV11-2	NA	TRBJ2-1	TGTGCCAGCAGCTTAGTAAAGCGGGGGGGGAGCTCCTACAATGAGCAGTTCTTC	CASSLVKRGGSSYNEQFF
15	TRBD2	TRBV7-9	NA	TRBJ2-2	TGTGCCAGCAGCTCCCTCGCTAGCGGGGGGACCGAGCTGTTTTTT	CASSSLASGGTELFF
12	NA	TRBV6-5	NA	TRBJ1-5	TGTGCCAGCGGGCCACATGAACAGCCCCAGCATTTT	CASGPHEQPQHF
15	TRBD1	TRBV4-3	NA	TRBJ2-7	TGCGCCAGCAGCCAAAATACAGGGGGCTACTACGAGCAGTACTTC	CASSQNTGGYYEQYF
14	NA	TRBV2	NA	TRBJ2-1	TGTGCCAGCAGTGACAGGGCCGCCTACAATGAGCAGTTCTTC	CASSDRAAYNEQFF
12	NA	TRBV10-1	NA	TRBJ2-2	TGCGCCAGCAGTGACGGCGACGGGGAGCTGTTTTTT	CASSDGDGELFF
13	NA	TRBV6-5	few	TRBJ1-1	TGTGCCAGCAGTTCCCTAGGGGGAGGTGAAGCTTTCTTT	CASSSLGGGEAFF
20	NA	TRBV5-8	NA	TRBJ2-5	TGTGCCAGCAGCGGCAAGTTGGTGGGGCTGACGCACTCCTTCCAAGAGACCCAGTACTTC	CASSGKLVGLTHSFQETQYF
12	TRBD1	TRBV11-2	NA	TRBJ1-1	TGTGCCAGCGGACCACAGGGGGCTGAAGCTTTCTTT	CASGPQGAEAFF